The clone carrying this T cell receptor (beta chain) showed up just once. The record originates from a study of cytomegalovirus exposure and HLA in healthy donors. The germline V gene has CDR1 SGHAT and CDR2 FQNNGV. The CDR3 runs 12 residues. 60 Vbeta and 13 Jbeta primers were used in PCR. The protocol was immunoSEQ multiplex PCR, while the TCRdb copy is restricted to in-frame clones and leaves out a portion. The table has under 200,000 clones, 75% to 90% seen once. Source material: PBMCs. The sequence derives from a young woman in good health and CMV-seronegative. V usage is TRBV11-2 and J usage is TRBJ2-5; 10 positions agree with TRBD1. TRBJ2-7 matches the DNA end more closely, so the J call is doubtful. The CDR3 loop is CASGDRGYEQYF. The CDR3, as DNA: TGTGCCAGCGGGGACAGGGGCTACGAGCAGTACTTC.